A single sample is the source of the 29 T cell receptor beta chains below, sequenced in a study of T cells in localized non-small cell lung cancer. The table came from immunoSEQ multiplex PCR; TCRdb's copy has only in-frame clones and leaves some out. The data hold 55,000 or so clones, with around 80% observed a single time. The material sequenced was PBMCs, taken before any cancer treatment. The receptors were sampled from a woman aged 35-70 years with stage II lung adenocarcinoma.

The genes are TRBV7-2 and TRBJ2-1; D is perhaps TRBD1 (7 bases). Germline-derived CDR1 and CDR2 are SGHTA and FQGNSA. V lost 5 bases to trimming and J lost 5 bases, with 25 bases between them. This CDR3 is 18 amino acids long. The chain's CDR3 is CASSQQQGEVGRHNEQFF. The CDR3 region has the DNA TGTGCCAGCAGCCAACAGCAGGGGGAGGTGGGGAGGCACAATGAGCAGTTCTTC.

This clone was detected once. V and J are TRBV6-5 and TRBJ1-2, with 7 positions matching TRBD1. The length of the CDR3 is 14 residues. Germline values: CDR1 MNHEY, CDR2 SVGAGI. V was pared by 2 bases and J by 5 bases, with 5 bases of the junction left unmatched. CDR3 bases: TGTGCCAGCAGTTACGTACAGGGGCCATATGGCTACACCTTC. It is translated as CASSYVQGPYGYTF.

The chain recombines TRBV5-1 with TRBJ2-5, with TRBD1 matching over 9 bases. After removal of 3 bases from V and 5 bases from J, the junction contained 2 bases not matched to a gene. The CDR3 extends over 13 amino acids. In germline, CDR1 is SGHRS, CDR2 YFSETQ. Here the CDR3 DNA reads TGCGCCAGCAGCTGGGACAGGGATGAGACCCAGTACTTC. It specifies CASSWDRDETQYF.

This clone showed up just a few times. V and J are TRBV30 and TRBJ1-2, with D unclear. CDR3 size: 13 residues. Germline CDR1 is GTSNPN and CDR2 is SVGIG (reference sequence). Trimming shortened V by 0 bases and J by 8 bases, and 13 bases separated the two germline ends. The chain's CDR3 is CAWSVGGLGGYTF. In nucleotides, the CDR3 is TGTGCCTGGAGTGTAGGCGGCCTTGGAGGCTACACCTTC. The full variable domain, with the rest looked up from reference TRBV30 and TRBJ1-2, is SQTIHQWPATLVQPVGSPLSLECTVEGTSNPNLYWYRQAAGRGLQLLFYSVGIGQISSEVPQNLSASRPQDRQFILSSKKLLLSDSGFYLCAWSVGGLGGYTFGSGTRLTVV.

This clone was recorded a few times. CDR3 bases: TGTGCCAGCAGCTTAGTTGGGGTTGGTGAGCAGTTCTTC. Protein: CASSLVGVGEQFF. The chain joins TRBV7-9 to TRBJ2-1; D is undetermined. Trimming pared 1 base from V and 9 bases from J, leaving 10 bases between. CDR1 and CDR2 (germline): SEHNR, FQNEAQ (reference sequence). This CDR3 is 13 amino acids long.

V usage is TRBV6-5 and J usage is TRBJ2-2; TRBD1 or TRBD2 may be the D gene (5 bases each). V was clipped by 2 bases and J by 0 bases, with 7 bases between them. The germline CDR1 and CDR2 sequences are MNHEY and SVGAGI. The CDR3 length is 15 residues. This CDR3 reads CASSYGGPNTGELFF. For the CDR3, the DNA is TGTGCCAGCAGTTACGGGGGTCCGAACACCGGGGAGCTGTTTTTT.

This clone was observed a few times. V gene TRBV19 combines with J gene TRBJ1-5; 7 nucleotides agree with TRBD1. The CDR3 covers 17 residues. The V and J ends lost 4 bases and 1 base, in that order; junction bases with no gene match: 10. The germline gives CDR1 LNHDA, CDR2 SQIVND (reference sequence). The CDR3 coding sequence is TGTGCCAGTAGTACTCTCTCACCACAGGGGAGCAATCAGCCCCAGCATTTT. Its protein is CASSTLSPQGSNQPQHF.

This clone has only one observation. The rearrangement links TRBV27 to TRBJ1-1; TRBD1 agrees at 7 bases. Germline-derived CDR1 and CDR2 are MNHEY and SMNVEV (reference sequence). The CDR3 has 14 residues. The trim removed 7 bases at V and 2 bases at J, leaving 7 bases unmatched. The CDR3 region has the DNA TGTGCCAGCACCCCGGACAGGAGAAACACTGAAGCTTTCTTT. This sequence encodes CASTPDRRNTEAFF.

The chain has TRBV19 and TRBJ1-1, with D uncertain. This CDR3 is built from 13 residues. The germline gives CDR1 LNHDA, CDR2 SQIVND (reference sequence). V shed 3 bases and J shed 2 bases, with 7 bases lying between them. The CDR3 reads CASSIQANTEAFF. CDR3 in DNA: TGTGCCAGTAGTATCCAAGCAAACACTGAAGCTTTCTTT.

The gene calls are TRBV19 and TRBJ1-1, with 11 positions matching TRBD1. This CDR3 region has 13 residues. Germline CDR1 is LNHDA and CDR2 is SQIVND (reference sequence). J lost 7 bases, V lost 6 bases, and 4 bases had no gene match. Here the CDR3 reads CASRGTGGNEAFF. The CDR3 bases are TGTGCCAGTAGGGGGACAGGGGGGAATGAAGCTTTCTTT. The full variable domain, rest sourced from reference TRBV19 and TRBJ1-1, is DGGITQSPKYLFRKEGQNVTLSCEQNLNHDAMYWYRQDPGQGLRLIYYSQIVNDFQKGDIAEGYSVSREKKESFPLTVTSAQKNPTAFYLCASRGTGGNEAFFGQGTRLTVV.

The chain recombines TRBV19 with TRBJ2-6, with D unclear. V lost 4 bases to trimming and J lost 1 base, with 5 bases between them. This CDR3 is built from 14 residues. Germline V lookup: CDR1 LNHDA, CDR2 SQIVND (reference sequence). The CDR3, as DNA: TGTGCCAGTAGTACCCAGTCTGGGGCCAACGTCCTGACTTTC. Translation gives CASSTQSGANVLTF.

The chain joins TRBV4-1 to TRBJ2-3; D uncertain. The germline V gene has CDR1 MGHRA and CDR2 YSYEKL. CDR3 size: 12 residues. Trimming removed 0 bases at V and 7 bases at J, with 5 bases between. This CDR3 is CASSQDTNTQYF. CDR3 bases: TGCGCCAGCAGCCAAGATACAAATACGCAGTATTTT.

The J gene is TRBJ2-3, the V gene TRBV6-4, with TRBD2 matching 10 bases. This CDR3 is built from 14 residues. V was pared by 5 bases and J by 2 bases, with 1 base of the junction left unmatched. In germline, CDR1 is MRHNA, CDR2 SNTAGT. The CDR3 DNA sequence: TGTGCCAGCAGTAGCGGGGGGGCCACAGATACGCAGTATTTT. Amino acid sequence: CASSSGGATDTQYF.

J is TRBJ2-2 and V is TRBV6-1; possibly TRBD1 or TRBD2 for D (6 bases each). The CDR3 covers 15 residues. Germline loops: CDR1 MNHNS, CDR2 SASEGT. V was cut by 5 bases and J by 5 bases, with 15 bases left in between. Here the CDR3 reads CASSIQGRGTGELFF. CDR3 DNA sequence: TGTGCCAGCAGTATACAGGGCCGGGGGACCGGGGAGCTGTTTTTT.

The rearrangement links TRBV19 to TRBJ2-7; TRBD1 is a possible D gene (6 bases). V dropped 6 bases and J dropped 0 bases, with 15 bases sitting between them. The CDR3 is made up of 15 amino acids. Germline CDR1 and CDR2: LNHDA and SQIVND (reference sequence). The CDR3 DNA reads as TGTGCCAGTAGACGGACAGCCGCCTTCTCCTACGAGCAGTACTTC. This encodes CASRRTAAFSYEQYF.

The CDR3 region is CASSLVARLTYNEQFF. The CDR3 nucleotides read TGTGCCAGCAGCTTAGTAGCGAGACTAACATACAATGAGCAGTTCTTC. The chain combines TRBV11-2 with TRBJ2-1; maybe TRBD2 (5 bases). This CDR3 is built from 16 residues. The V end was cut by 1 base, the J end by 4 bases, with 14 bases between. In germline, CDR1 is SGHAT, CDR2 FQNNGV.

V gene TRBV6-5 combines with J gene TRBJ2-3; D is undetermined. V lost 3 bases, J lost 6 bases, and 13 bases lay in between. CDR3 length equals 14 residues. Germline CDR1 and CDR2: MNHEY and SVGAGI. CDR3 sequence: CASSYSPFGDTQYF. In nucleotides, the CDR3 is TGTGCCAGCAGTTATTCCCCGTTCGGGGATACGCAGTATTTT.

The rearrangement links TRBV7-9 to TRBJ2-5; unclear D gene. Germline V gives CDR1 SEHNR, CDR2 FQNEAQ (reference sequence). Trimming left V 4 bases short and J 2 bases short, with 17 bases between. The CDR3 runs to 16 residues. The CDR3 nucleotides are TGTGCCAGCAGCTCCTGGACGGAGAGGCCACAAGAGACCCAGTACTTC. Translating it yields CASSSWTERPQETQYF.

J is TRBJ1-1 and V is TRBV6-1; D gene unclear. In germline, CDR1 is MNHNS, CDR2 SASEGT. The CDR3 is 14 amino acids. V was shortened by 4 bases and J by 1 base, with 10 bases between the two germline ends. CDR3 nucleotide sequence: TGTGCCAGCAGTGTTCCTTCCTCGAACACTGAAGCTTTCTTT. Amino acids: CASSVPSSNTEAFF.

The chain joins TRBV7-3 to TRBJ2-5, with D perhaps assigned TRBD1 or TRBD2 (5 bases each). V shed 4 bases and J shed 8 bases, with 14 bases lying between them. Germline V lookup: CDR1 SGHTA, CDR2 FQGTGA. CDR3 length: 13 residues. CDR3 DNA: TGTGCCAGCAGCTCAAAGGGGACGGGCACCCAGTACTTC. This sequence encodes CASSSKGTGTQYF.

J is TRBJ1-4 and V is TRBV4-1; weak D call: TRBD1 (5 bases). The CDR3 sequence is 12 residues long. Germline V gene lookup returns CDR1 MGHRA and CDR2 YSYEKL. The germline V and J ends were trimmed by 2 bases and 8 bases, with 6 bases remaining between them. The CDR3 coding sequence is TGCGCCAGCAGCCAAAGGGGAGAAAAACTGTTTTTT. As protein: CASSQRGEKLFF.

The J gene is TRBJ1-5, the V gene TRBV25-1, with a possible D match to TRBD1 (5 bases). CDR3 length: 15 amino acids. Germline assignment: CDR1 MGHDK and CDR2 SYGVNS. V was cut by 4 bases and J by 2 bases, with 12 bases left in between. CDR3 DNA sequence: TGTGCCAGCAGTGGAAGGGGAGCGGGCAATCAGCCCCAGCATTTT. Amino acid sequence: CASSGRGAGNQPQHF.

The chain combines TRBV7-8 with TRBJ1-1; 7 nucleotides agree with TRBD1. The germline gives CDR1 SGHVS, CDR2 FQNEAQ. The CDR3 consists of 14 residues. Trimming removed 8 bases from V and 5 bases from J; junction bases left unmatched: 11. The CDR3 here is CASSGQVGLTEAFF. The CDR3 nucleotides are TGTGCCAGCTCTGGACAGGTGGGGCTAACTGAAGCTTTCTTT.

The chain links TRBV4-1 to TRBJ2-7, with D tentatively TRBD1 (5 bases). In germline, CDR1 is MGHRA, CDR2 YSYEKL. V lost 1 base and J lost 4, with 11 bases in between. CDR3 length: 14 amino acids. This CDR3 is CASSQVDDRYEQYF. In nucleotides, the CDR3 is TGCGCCAGCAGCCAAGTAGACGACAGATACGAGCAGTACTTC.

The chain recombines TRBV6-5 with TRBJ2-2, with 7 bases matching TRBD1. After removal of 6 bases from V and 2 bases from J, the junction contained 6 bases not matched to a gene. The CDR3 loop spans 15 amino acids. CDR1 and CDR2 (germline): MNHEY, SVGAGI. The CDR3 DNA is TGTGCCAGCAGGGGTACAGGGGCTAACACCGGGGAGCTGTTTTTT. Protein sequence: CASRGTGANTGELFF.

The rearrangement links TRBV6-1 to TRBJ2-7; D may correspond to TRBD1 or TRBD2 (5 bases each). The CDR3 has 14 residues. The V gene lost 8 bases and the J gene lost 1 base, with 15 bases spanning the gap. The germline V gene has CDR1 MNHNS and CDR2 SASEGT. The CDR3 sequence: CASQLYGGSYEQYF. The CDR3 coding sequence is TGTGCCAGCCAACTCTATGGGGGATCCTACGAGCAGTACTTC.

The chain recombines TRBV6-5 with TRBJ2-3; tentative D call: TRBD1 (6 bases). The CDR3 is 15 amino acids. V shed 11 bases and J shed 6 bases, with 24 bases lying between them. Looked up from germline, CDR1 is MNHEY and CDR2 is SVGAGI. The chain's CDR3 is CAVWKQGRPGDTQYF. The DNA for the CDR3 is TGTGCCGTCTGGAAACAGGGACGGCCCGGGGATACGCAGTATTTT.

Note on this clone: The same CDR3 also results from other DNA sequences found in this sample. V usage is TRBV29-1 and J usage is TRBJ1-4; D might be TRBD1 (6 bases). The CDR3 sequence is 15 residues long. Trimming left V 2 bases short and J 0 bases short, with 10 bases between. From germline, CDR1 is SQVTM and CDR2 ANQGSEA. This CDR3 reads CSVERRGATNEKLFF. The CDR3 DNA reads TGCAGCGTTGAAAGGAGGGGGGCAACTAATGAAAAACTGTTTTTT.

This clone was recorded once. The V and J genes are TRBV10-2 and TRBJ1-4, with D hard to call. V lost 3 bases and J 0 bases, leaving 8 bases between the germline ends. This CDR3 region has 15 residues. Germline V gives CDR1 WSHSY, CDR2 SAAADI. The CDR3 region has the DNA TGCGCCAGCAGTGATTCTCCTGCAACTAATGAAAAACTGTTTTTT. The encoded protein is CASSDSPATNEKLFF.